The 24 T cell receptor beta chains below all came from one sample that was sequenced in a study of T cells in Graves' hyperthyroidism and ophthalmopathy. RNA transcripts gave rise to amplified TCR beta CDR3 regions. HTBI primers were the set used in a first-round RT-PCR of the TCR CDR3. One entry per CDR3 protein, called by TCRdb with MiXCR from the multiplex PCR reads. The data show 550,000 to 650,000 distinct CDR3 sequences, around 14% seen once. Sequenced material: blood. The receptor source for this set is a woman younger than 45 with Graves' hyperthyroidism that later progressed to Graves' ophthalmopathy.

This clonotype is judged medium-sized. The chain joins TRBV20-1 to TRBJ1-2, with a tentative D call TRBD1 (5 bases). The V gene's germline CDR1 is DFQATT and CDR2 SNEGSKA (reference sequence). The CDR3 is made up of 13 amino acids. V was trimmed by 2 bases and J by 6 bases, leaving 13 bases between them. The CDR3 reads CSARTGTENGYTF. For the CDR3, the DNA is TGCAGTGCTAGAACCGGGACGGAGAATGGCTACACCTTC.

There are many counts of this clonotype. This chain joins TRBV4-3 and TRBJ1-4; D gene uncertain. The V end was cut by 0 bases, the J end by 7 bases, with 15 bases between. The CDR3 is made up of 16 amino acids. Germline V lookup: CDR1 LGHNA, CDR2 YSLEER. The CDR3 DNA reads TGCGCCAGCAGCCAAGATGCTCTCTCGGGTTTTGAAAAACTGTTTTTT. Amino acid sequence: CASSQDALSGFEKLFF.

The sample holds many counts of this clonotype. The chain employs TRBV11-3 and TRBJ2-1; 7 nucleotides align to TRBD2. V lost 1 base and J lost 0; bases outside the gene matches: 6. Germline V gene data show CDR1 as SGHNT and CDR2 as YENEEA. This CDR3 is 17 amino acids long. CDR3 DNA sequence: TGTGCCAGCAGCTTAGTACGGGGCGGGAGCTCCTACAATGAGCAGTTCTTC. Residues: CASSLVRGGSSYNEQFF.

Judged by abundance, this clonotype is medium-sized. This chain's CDR3 is CASSLEQGVATEAFF. The CDR3 DNA is TGTGCCAGCAGTTTAGAGCAGGGGGTCGCCACTGAAGCTTTCTTT. The V gene is TRBV28, the J gene TRBJ1-1; TRBD1 matches at 7 bases. The length of the CDR3 is 15 residues. Germline CDR1 MDHEN, CDR2 SYDVKM. V gave up 2 bases and J gave up 4 bases; unmatched junction bases: 7.

At least ten counts were recorded for this clonotype. The chain is built from TRBV3-1 and TRBJ1-2; weak D call: TRBD1 (5 bases). The CDR3 runs 16 residues. Trimming left V 5 bases short and J 0 bases short, with 16 bases between. CDR1 LGHDT and CDR2 YNNKEL come from the germline V gene (reference sequence). CDR3 nucleotide sequence: TGTGCCAGCAGCGCTCAGCAGGGAGTCCCTAACTATGGCTACACCTTC. It translates to CASSAQQGVPNYGYTF.

A word on this clonotype: This may arise from a read error, as a much more abundant clone is one base away. The V gene is TRBV7-2, the J gene TRBJ1-1, with a tentative D call TRBD1 (6 bases). Germline V gene sequence: CDR1 SGHTA, CDR2 FQGNSA. The CDR3 length is 14 residues. The CDR3 protein is CASSSTGSGSEACF. For the CDR3, the DNA is TGTGCCAGCAGCTCTACAGGGAGTGGTTCTGAAGCTTGCTTT.

As for this clonotype: One end of the junction varies from germline; a read error may be responsible. The chain recombines TRBV6-1 with TRBJ1-1; TRBD1 might be the D (5 bases). Germline CDR1 is MNHNS and CDR2 is SASEGT. The CDR3 totals 13 residues. CDR3 sequence reads: CASSKAWGVVAFF. For the CDR3, the DNA is TGTGCCAGCAGTAAAGCGTGGGGGGTTGTGGCTTTCTTT.

A few counts support this clonotype. The gene calls are TRBV5-1 and TRBJ1-4; 7 nucleotides match TRBD1. V was clipped by 1 base and J by 3 bases; unmatched bases: 3. The CDR3 loop spans 15 amino acids. CDR1 and CDR2 from the germline V gene are SGHRS and YFSETQ. In DNA form, the CDR3 reads TGCGCCAGCAGCTTGACAGGGGCAGCTAATGAAAAACTGTTTTTT. Translated, it gives CASSLTGAANEKLFF.

This clonotype was seen ten or more times. This chain uses TRBV7-2 with TRBJ2-4; the D gene could be TRBD1 or TRBD2 (5 bases each). Between the trimmed V and J ends, which lost 2 bases and 0 bases, there was a span of 8 bases. CDR3 length equals 15 residues. CDR1 SGHTA and CDR2 FQGNSA come from the germline V gene. This chain's CDR3 is CASSLSGGAKNIQYF. The CDR3, as DNA: TGTGCCAGCAGCTTAAGTGGGGGAGCCAAAAACATTCAGTACTTC. Supplemented by reference TRBV7-2 and TRBJ2-4, the full variable domain reads GAGVSQSPSNKVTEKGKDVELRCDPISGHTALYWYRQSLGQGLEFLIYFQGNSAPDKSGLPSDRFSAERTGGSVSTLTIQRTQQEDSAVYLCASSLSGGAKNIQYFGAGTRLSVL.

This clonotype showed up just a few times. The gene calls are TRBV18 and TRBJ2-1; TRBD2 matches at 12 bases. With V trimmed by 2 bases and J by 4 bases, 6 bases remained unmatched. This CDR3 is 17 amino acids long. CDR1 is KGHSH and CDR2 is LQKENI in the germline V gene. CDR3 nucleotides: TGTGCCAGCTCACCAGGCGGGACTAGCGGGTTGTACAATGAGCAGTTCTTC. Its translation is CASSPGGTSGLYNEQFF.

The rearrangement links TRBV20-1 to TRBJ1-3, with D perhaps matching TRBD1 (5 bases). Germline V gene data show CDR1 as DFQATT and CDR2 as SNEGSKA (reference sequence). V lost 6 bases to trimming and J lost 0 bases, with 18 bases between them. There are 16 residues in the CDR3. CDR3 nucleotide sequence: TGCAGTGCCAGGGTGGTTGGGGCTAACTCTGGAAACACCATATATTTT. Translation: CSARVVGANSGNTIYF.

The chain carries TRBV11-3 and TRBJ2-3; D remains ambiguous. The V end was cut by 5 bases, the J end by 0 bases, with 12 bases between. The CDR3 is made up of 15 amino acids. Per the germline V gene, CDR1 is SGHNT and CDR2 is YENEEA. The CDR3 bases are TGTGCCAGCAGCCACCTGGGTACCAGCACAGATACGCAGTATTTT. This encodes CASSHLGTSTDTQYF. The full variable domain, in which reference TRBV11-3 and TRBJ2-3 provide the parts outside the CDR3, is EAGVVQSPRYKIIEKKQPVAFWCNPISGHNTLYWYLQNLGQGPELLIRYENEEAVDDSQLPKDRFSAERLKGVDSTLKIQPAELGDSAVYLCASSHLGTSTDTQYFGPGTRLTVL.

The chain employs TRBV6-2 or TRBV6-3 and TRBJ1-2, with D unresolved. V lost 7 bases and J lost 0, with 18 bases in between. The CDR3 spans 16 residues. CDR1 and CDR2 (germline): MNHEY, SVGEGT. Here the CDR3 DNA reads TGTGCCAGCACCTATACTACGGCCTTAGCTAACTATGGCTACACCTTC. It encodes CASTYTTALANYGYTF.

This clonotype was seen many times. J is TRBJ2-1 and V is TRBV7-9, with 7 bases aligning to TRBD2. The ends lost 7 bases at V and 6 bases at J; junction bases unmatched: 18. CDR3 length equals 17 residues. The germline CDR1 and CDR2 sequences are SEHNR and FQNEAQ (reference sequence). DNA of the CDR3: TGTGCCAGCACCAAAGGGGTTGGGGGAGGGCCTCGCAATGAGCAGTTCTTC. Residues: CASTKGVGGGPRNEQFF.

The chain joins TRBV5-1 to TRBJ2-1, with TRBD2 matching 16 bases. The CDR3 is 20 residues long. Germline V CDR1 and CDR2: SGHRS, YFSETQ. The junction had 8 bases not matched to a gene; V was cut back by 2 bases and J by 0 bases. The CDR3 coding sequence is TGCGCCAGCAGCTTATTATCCGGGACTAGCGGGAGGGCCTCCTACAATGAGCAGTTCTTC. It translates to CASSLLSGTSGRASYNEQFF.

The sample holds many counts of this clonotype. The CDR3 loop is CASSKDGGYTF. For the CDR3, the DNA is TGTGCCAGCAGCAAAGACGGTGGCTACACCTTC. This chain joins TRBV11-1 and TRBJ1-2, with D hard to call. The length of the CDR3 is 11 residues. Germline loops: CDR1 SGHAT, CDR2 FQDESV (reference sequence). V lost 5 bases and J 7 bases, leaving 8 bases between the germline ends.

This clonotype appeared a few times. V usage is TRBV5-1 and J usage is TRBJ2-2; 10 bases agree with TRBD1. Trimming cost V 1 base and J 4 bases; bases outside gene matches: 10. Per germline, CDR1 SGHRS and CDR2 YFSETQ. The CDR3 consists of 18 residues. CDR3 bases: TGCGCCAGCAGCTTGAGCCCCCCTCGGACAGGGGGCACCGGGGAGCTGTTTTTT. Amino acid sequence: CASSLSPPRTGGTGELFF.

This clonotype has a handful of counts. This chain links TRBV11-2 with TRBJ2-5; D gene ambiguous. CDR3 length equals 15 residues. With 0 bases removed from V and 4 bases from J, the gap between germline ends came to 12 bases. Germline CDR1 is SGHAT and CDR2 is FQNNGV. CDR3: CASSLDKPRGETQYF. CDR3 in DNA: TGTGCCAGCAGCTTAGATAAACCCAGAGGAGAGACCCAGTACTTC. Drawing the rest from reference TRBV11-2 and TRBJ2-5, the complete variable domain is EAGVAQSPRYKIIEKRQSVAFWCNPISGHATLYWYQQILGQGPKLLIQFQNNGVVDDSQLPKDRFSAERLKGVDSTLKIQPAKLEDSAVYLCASSLDKPRGETQYFGPGTRLLVL.

The sample holds many counts of this clonotype. The chain uses TRBV3-1 and TRBJ2-5; D ambiguous. Germline V gene sequence: CDR1 LGHDT, CDR2 YNNKEL (reference sequence). The V gene lost 8 bases and the J gene lost 1 base, with 11 bases spanning the gap. There are 13 residues in the CDR3. The CDR3 DNA sequence: TGTGCCAGCTCACCAAGGATCCAAGAGACCCAGTACTTC. Protein: CASSPRIQETQYF.

This clonotype occurred many times. This sequence joins TRBV27 and TRBJ1-4; TRBD1 aligns across 7 bases. Germline CDR1 is MNHEY and CDR2 is SMNVEV (reference sequence). V dropped 6 bases and J dropped 6; count of bases not matched to a gene: 10. The CDR3 consists of 15 residues. The CDR3 here is CASRKETGIYEKLFF. CDR3 in DNA: TGTGCCAGCAGGAAAGAGACAGGGATTTATGAAAAACTGTTTTTT.

Only a few counts were recorded for this clonotype. This chain links TRBV2 with TRBJ2-7, with D possibly being TRBD2 (5 bases). V shed 6 bases and J shed 2 bases, with 17 bases lying between them. The germline V gene encodes CDR1 SNHLY and CDR2 FYNNEI. This CDR3 has 15 residues. The CDR3 reads CASRPGGLLTYEQYF. The CDR3 nucleotides are TGTGCCAGCAGGCCCGGCGGACTCCTAACCTACGAGCAGTACTTC.

This clonotype has at least ten counts. This chain connects TRBV11-2 to TRBJ2-7; 9 nucleotides line up with TRBD1. Germline assignment: CDR1 SGHAT and CDR2 FQNNGV. The CDR3 runs to 13 residues. V shed 5 bases, J shed 6 bases, and the junction held 5 bases outside the gene matches. The CDR3 here is CASSQTGGGEQYF. In DNA form, the CDR3 reads TGTGCCAGCAGCCAAACAGGGGGCGGCGAGCAGTACTTC.

Concerning this clonotype itself: A junction end diverges from the germline sequence, so it may reflect a read error. The V and J genes are TRBV25-1 and TRBJ2-1, with D possibly matching TRBD1 (5 bases). The CDR3 has 16 residues. Germline V gene sequence: CDR1 MGHDK, CDR2 SYGVNS. CDR3: CASSEYGAGSVNKQFF. In DNA form, the CDR3 reads TGTGCCAGCAGTGAATATGGGGCAGGGTCGGTCAATAAGCAGTTCTTC.

The chain recombines TRBV5-1 with TRBJ2-7; perhaps TRBD1 as D (6 bases). Trimming left V 5 bases short and J 4 bases short, with 16 bases between. This CDR3 spans 14 amino acids. Germline V gives CDR1 SGHRS, CDR2 YFSETQ. In nucleotides, the CDR3 is TGCGCCAGCAGAGTCGGACAGAAGGGTTACGAGCAGTACTTC. Protein sequence: CASRVGQKGYEQYF. Full variable domain (missing parts from reference TRBV5-1 and TRBJ2-7): KAGVTQTPRYLIKTRGQQVTLSCSPISGHRSVSWYQQTPGQGLQFLFEYFSETQRNKGNFPGRFSGRQFSNSRSEMNVSTLELGDSALYLCASRVGQKGYEQYFGPGTRLTVT.